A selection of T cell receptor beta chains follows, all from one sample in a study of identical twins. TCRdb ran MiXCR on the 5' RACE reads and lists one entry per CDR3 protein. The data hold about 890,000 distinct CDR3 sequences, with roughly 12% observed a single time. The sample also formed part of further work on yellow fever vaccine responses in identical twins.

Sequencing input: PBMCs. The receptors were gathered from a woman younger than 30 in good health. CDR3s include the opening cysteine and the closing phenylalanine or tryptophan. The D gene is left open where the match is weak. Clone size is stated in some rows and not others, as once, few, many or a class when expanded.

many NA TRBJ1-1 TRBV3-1 TGTGCCAGCAGCCAAAGGGGGAGAACTGAAGCTTTCTTT CASSQRGRTEAFF
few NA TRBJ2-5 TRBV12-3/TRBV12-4 TGTGCCAGCAGTTTATGGACCTCTTGGACCCGGACAGACCAAGAGACCCAGTACTTC CASSLWTSWTRTDQETQYF
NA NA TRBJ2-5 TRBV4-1 TGCGCCAGCGGGTCTGGGGTCGAGACCCAGTACTTC CASGSGVETQYF
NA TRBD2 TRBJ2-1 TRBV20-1 TGCAGTGCTCCAGGACTAGCGGGAGATTACAATGAGCAGTTCTTC CSAPGLAGDYNEQFF
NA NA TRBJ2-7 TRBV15 TGTGCCACCAGCCCGGGGAGGGGGAAACTAGGCGGCTACGAGCAGTACTTC CATSPGRGKLGGYEQYF
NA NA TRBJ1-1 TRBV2 TGTGCCAGCAGTGAAGAAAGCTTTATGAACACTGAAGCTTTCTTT CASSEESFMNTEAFF
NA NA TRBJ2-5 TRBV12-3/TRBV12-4 TGTGCCAGCAGTTCGGCAACACTCCTGTGGACCCAGTACTTC CASSSATLLWTQYF
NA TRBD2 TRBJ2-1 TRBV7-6 TGTGCCAGCAGCTTATCCAGAGTGGGGTGGACTAGCGGTAATTACAATGAGCAGTTCTTC CASSLSRVGWTSGNYNEQFF
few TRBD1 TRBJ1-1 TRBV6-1 TGTGCCAGCAGTGCGCGACAGGGCAGGTACCCTAACACTGAAGCTTTCTTT CASSARQGRYPNTEAFF
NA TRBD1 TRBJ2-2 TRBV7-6 TGTGCCAGCAGCACGTCCGGGACAGGGAACACCGGGGAGCTGTTTTTT CASSTSGTGNTGELFF
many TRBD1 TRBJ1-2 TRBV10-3 TGTGCCATCAGTGAGTCGACAGGGTCGGTTACCTTC CAISESTGSVTF
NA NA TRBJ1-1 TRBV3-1 TGTGCCAGCAGCCAGTTGACAATGAACACTGAAGCTTTCTTT CASSQLTMNTEAFF
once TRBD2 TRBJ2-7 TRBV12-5 TGTGCTAGTGGTTTGGTAGGGACTAGCGGGAGGCCGATGAACGAGCAGTACTTC CASGLVGTSGRPMNEQYF
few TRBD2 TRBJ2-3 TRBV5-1 TGCGCCAGCAGTGCTCAAGGAGTAGCGGGACTTGGAGATACGCAGTATTTT CASSAQGVAGLGDTQYF
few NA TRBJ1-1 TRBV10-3 TGTGCCATCAGTGAGTCTTGGGCAGAAGCTTTCTTT CAISESWAEAFF
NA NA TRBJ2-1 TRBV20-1 TGCAGTGCTAGAGCTATACGGGACCCGAGAACATCCTACAATGAGCAGTTCTTC CSARAIRDPRTSYNEQFF
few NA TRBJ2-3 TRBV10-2 TGCGCCAGCAGTGAGATGCCCCTAACTGGGGGCACAGATACGCAGTATTTT CASSEMPLTGGTDTQYF
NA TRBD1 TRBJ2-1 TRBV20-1 TGCAGTGCTAGCTACCGGGACAGCTACCTCCTCAATGAGCAGTTCTTC CSASYRDSYLLNEQFF
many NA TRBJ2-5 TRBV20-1 TGCAGTGCTAGAGTCGCTCACGTCCAAGAGACCCAGTACTTC CSARVAHVQETQYF